The clone carrying this T cell receptor beta chain was counted at least ten times. The antigen remains unidentified. This entry is derived from a study of human T cells and chemical hapten exposure. Overall study context: The study lasted approximately 26 weeks, and patients were dosed weekly with diphenylcyclopropenone on the scalp throughout. Study results and limitations: DPC sensitization produced no change in TCRs with frequency above 1 in 1000.

The CDR3 runs to 13 residues. V shed 4 bases and J shed 6 bases, with 14 bases lying between them. From germline, CDR1 is SGHRS and CDR2 YFSETQ. Library preparation tagged each individual cDNA molecule with a unique molecular identifier. From the RACE reads, TCRdb called clonotypes with MiXCR, one entry per CDR3 protein. Of about 83,000 distinct CDR3 sequences listed, 7.5% to 9% were seen once; the top ten hold 1.5% to 1.7%. Time point indicated: patch test 1, 2 weeks after DPC sensitization. As to treatment: therapeutic diphenylcyclopropenone sensitization with weekly scalp DPC. Sample donors consisted of patients with alopecia, aged 18 to 70 years, who were suitable for DPC.

The sequenced sample was whole blood, obtained in connection with sensitization to the hapten diphenylcyclopropenone (DPC). This TCR derives from a woman aged 25 to 39 with alopecia areata. Some clones in this sample may be carry-over from other donors' samples. J is TRBJ2-7 and V is TRBV5-1, with a possible D match to TRBD1 (6 bases). The CDR3 DNA reads TGCGCCAGCAGCCCCCAAGTGACAGGCGAGCAGTACTTC. This codes for CASSPQVTGEQYF.